This T cell receptor (beta chain) was recovered during a study of identical twins. Template switching supplied a universal primer site; unique molecular identifiers were carried on the cDNA. Using its own MiXCR run on the 5' RACE reads, TCRdb lists one record per CDR3 protein. The data hold 550,000 to 700,000 distinct CDR3 sequences, with around 20% observed a single time. Germline assignment: CDR1 LGHNT and CDR2 FRNRAP. V shed 8 bases and J shed 6 bases, with 17 bases lying between them. The CDR3 spans 13 residues. This sample was shared with a second study, whose subject was T cells expressing NK-cell markers. According to that study: Beta-chain profiling covered CD3+CD56+NKG2C+, CD3+CD56+NKG2C- and CD3+CD56-NKG2C+ sorted subsets. Just one sequenced donor of eight was HCMV-seronegative, while seven were seropositive. Dominant NKG2C+ clonotypes made up about 1.0-7.0% of CD8+ T cells in a handful of donors.

The clonotype comes from a woman aged 18-29 years in good health. The sample was PBMCs. The V gene is TRBV12-5, the J gene TRBJ2-7; TRBD2 might be the D (6 bases). DNA for the CDR3: TGTGCTAGTAGGGGCTGGCGGGACCTCGAGCAGTACTTC. This encodes CASRGWRDLEQYF.